This TCR beta chain derives from a study of response to subunit inactivated influenza vaccine. From the RT-PCR reads, TCRdb called clonotypes with MiXCR, one entry per CDR3 protein. The data contain some 850,000 distinct CDR3 sequences, approximately 18% of them singletons. Study findings and constraints: Authors suggested each seasonal flu vaccination may recruit only limited numbers of new T cells.

With regard to this clonotype: Its antigen is still unknown.

The germline V and J ends were trimmed by 0 bases and 4 bases, with 9 bases remaining between them. The CDR3 sequence is 14 residues long. Germline values: CDR1 WSHSY, CDR2 SAAADI. The clonotype was recovered from a man aged 45 to 65 who received an inactivated influenza vaccine. The sequences come from PBMCs from blood, collected 4 to 6 days after vaccination. The V gene is TRBV10-2, the J gene TRBJ1-1; TRBD1 might be the D (5 bases). The DNA for the CDR3 is TGCGCCAGCAGTGAGTCGGTCAGGGCCACTGAAGCTTTCTTT. Translated, it gives CASSESVRATEAFF.